This T cell receptor beta chain is from a study of CD8 T cells in ankylosing spondylitis. Notes on the study in general: As reported, disease-linked clones showed significant enrichment in matched ankylosing spondylitis synovial fluid. What seemed typical of ankylosing spondylitis blood was a TCR beta motif built from under 10 highly homologous variants.

MiXCR was run by TCRdb on the 5' RACE reads, yielding one entry per CDR3 protein. The profile shows over 600,000 distinct CDR3 sequences, around 20% of them singletons. The CDR3 is 17 residues long. This clonotype has only one observation. Its antigen is unidentified. At one end the junction does not follow the germline gene, possibly because of a read error. The sample consisted of blood, either unsorted or a sorted T cell fraction (not recorded which). The sequence was obtained from a male donor with ankylosing spondylitis. The gene calls are TRBV12-3 or TRBV12-4 and TRBJ2-3; 13 bases align to TRBD2. The CDR3 DNA is TGTGCCAGCAGTTTACCGCCACTAGCGGGAGGGGGGGATACACAGTATTTT. Its protein product is CASSLPPLAGGGDTQYF.